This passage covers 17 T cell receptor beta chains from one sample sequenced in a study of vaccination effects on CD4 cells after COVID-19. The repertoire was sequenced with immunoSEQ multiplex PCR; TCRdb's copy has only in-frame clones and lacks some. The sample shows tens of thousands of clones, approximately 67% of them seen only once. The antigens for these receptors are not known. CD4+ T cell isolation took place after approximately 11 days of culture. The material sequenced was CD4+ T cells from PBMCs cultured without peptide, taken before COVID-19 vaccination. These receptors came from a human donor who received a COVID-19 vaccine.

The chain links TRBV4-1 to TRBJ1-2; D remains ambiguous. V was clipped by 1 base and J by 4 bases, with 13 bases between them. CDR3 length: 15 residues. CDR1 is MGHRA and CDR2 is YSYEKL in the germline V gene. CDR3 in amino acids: CASSQAAPSVYGYTF. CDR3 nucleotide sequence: TGCGCCAGCAGCCAAGCGGCCCCCTCCGTCTATGGCTACACCTTC.

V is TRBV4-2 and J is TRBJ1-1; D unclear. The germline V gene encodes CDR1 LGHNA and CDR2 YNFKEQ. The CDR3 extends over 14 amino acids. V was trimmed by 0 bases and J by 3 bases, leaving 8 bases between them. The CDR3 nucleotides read TGTGCCAGCAGCCAAGAATATGGAGACACTGAAGCTTTCTTT. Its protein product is CASSQEYGDTEAFF.

CDR3 residues: CSASLNSETAFF. In nucleotides, the CDR3 is TGCAGTGCTAGTCTCAACAGCGAGACGGCTTTCTTT. The chain uses TRBV20-1 and TRBJ1-1; D uncertain. Germline V CDR1 and CDR2: DFQATT, SNEGSKA (reference sequence). The CDR3 totals 12 residues. Trimming pared 3 bases from V and 11 bases from J, leaving 16 bases between.

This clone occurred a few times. The CDR3 sequence is CASSSGPLISGANVLTF. The CDR3 DNA sequence: TGTGCCAGCAGCTCCGGACCGCTCATCTCTGGGGCCAACGTCCTGACTTTC. The chain has TRBV7-6 and TRBJ2-6; D ambiguous. Germline loops: CDR1 SGHVS, CDR2 FNYEAQ. Trimming stripped 4 bases from V and 0 bases from J, with 13 bases between. This CDR3 contains 17 residues.

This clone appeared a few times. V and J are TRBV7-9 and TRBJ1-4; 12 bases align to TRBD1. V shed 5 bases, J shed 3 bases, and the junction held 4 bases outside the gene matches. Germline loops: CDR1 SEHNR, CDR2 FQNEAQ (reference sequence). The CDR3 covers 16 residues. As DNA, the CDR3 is TGTGCCAGCAGCCCGGGACAGGGGGCGGCTAATGAAAAACTGTTTTTT. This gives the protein CASSPGQGAANEKLFF.

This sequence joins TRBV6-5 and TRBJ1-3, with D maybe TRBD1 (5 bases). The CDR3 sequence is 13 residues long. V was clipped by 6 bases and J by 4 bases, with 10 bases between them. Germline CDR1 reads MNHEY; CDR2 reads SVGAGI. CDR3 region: CASRRDRGNTIYF. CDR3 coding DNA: TGTGCCAGCAGACGGGACCGCGGAAACACCATATATTTT.

The CDR3 reads CASSLDRGAPYNEQFF. Here the CDR3 DNA reads TGTGCCAGCAGCTTAGATCGGGGGGCCCCCTACAATGAGCAGTTCTTC. The rearrangement links TRBV11-2 to TRBJ2-1; D might be TRBD2 (7 bases). This CDR3 has 16 residues. V dropped 0 bases and J dropped 2 bases, with 11 bases sitting between them. Per the germline V gene, CDR1 is SGHAT and CDR2 is FQNNGV.

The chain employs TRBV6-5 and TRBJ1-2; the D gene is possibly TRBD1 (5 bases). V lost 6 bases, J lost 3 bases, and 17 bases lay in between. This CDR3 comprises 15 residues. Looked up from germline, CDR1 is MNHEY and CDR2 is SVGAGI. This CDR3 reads CASSLSKGPYYGYTF. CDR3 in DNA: TGTGCCAGCAGCCTCTCGAAGGGGCCCTACTATGGCTACACCTTC.

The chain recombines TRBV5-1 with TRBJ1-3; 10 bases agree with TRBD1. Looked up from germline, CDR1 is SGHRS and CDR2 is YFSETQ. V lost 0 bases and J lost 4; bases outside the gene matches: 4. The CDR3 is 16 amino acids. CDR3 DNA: TGCGCCAGCAGCTTGGCGACAGGGGGCACGGGAAACACCATATATTTT. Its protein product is CASSLATGGTGNTIYF.

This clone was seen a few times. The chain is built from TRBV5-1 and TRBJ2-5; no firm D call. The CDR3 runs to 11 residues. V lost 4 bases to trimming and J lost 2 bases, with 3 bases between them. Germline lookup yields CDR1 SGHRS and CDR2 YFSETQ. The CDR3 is CASSRQETQYF. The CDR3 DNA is TGCGCCAGCAGCAGACAAGAGACCCAGTACTTC.

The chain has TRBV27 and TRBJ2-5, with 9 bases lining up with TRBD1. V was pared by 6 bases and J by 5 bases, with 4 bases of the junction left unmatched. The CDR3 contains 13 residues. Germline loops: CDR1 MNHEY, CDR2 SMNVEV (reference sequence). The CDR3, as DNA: TGTGCCAGCAGACAGGGGGCGGGTGAGACCCAGTACTTC. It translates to CASRQGAGETQYF.

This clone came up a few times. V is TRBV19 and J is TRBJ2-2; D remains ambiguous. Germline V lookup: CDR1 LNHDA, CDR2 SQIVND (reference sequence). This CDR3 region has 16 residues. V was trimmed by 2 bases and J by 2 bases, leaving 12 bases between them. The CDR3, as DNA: TGTGCCAGTAGTATATTACCCCAAGGAAACACCGGGGAGCTGTTTTTT. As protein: CASSILPQGNTGELFF.

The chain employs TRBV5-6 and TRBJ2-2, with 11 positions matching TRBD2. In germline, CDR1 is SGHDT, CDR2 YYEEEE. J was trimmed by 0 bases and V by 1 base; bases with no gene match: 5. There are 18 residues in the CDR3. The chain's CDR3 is CASSLRRSGGANTGELFF. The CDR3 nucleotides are TGTGCCAGCAGCTTGCGGCGTAGCGGGGGGGCGAACACCGGGGAGCTGTTTTTT.

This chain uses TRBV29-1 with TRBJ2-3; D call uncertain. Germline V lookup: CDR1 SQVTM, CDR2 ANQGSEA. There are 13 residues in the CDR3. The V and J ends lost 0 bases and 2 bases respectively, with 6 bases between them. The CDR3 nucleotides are TGCAGCGTTGAAGATTTTACCACAGATACGCAGTATTTT. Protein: CSVEDFTTDTQYF.

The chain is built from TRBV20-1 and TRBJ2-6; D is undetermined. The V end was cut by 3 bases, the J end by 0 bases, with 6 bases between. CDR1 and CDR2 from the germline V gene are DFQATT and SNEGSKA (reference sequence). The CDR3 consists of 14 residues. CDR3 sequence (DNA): TGCAGTGCTAGTGGACGCTCTGGGGCCAACGTCCTGACTTTC. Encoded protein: CSASGRSGANVLTF.

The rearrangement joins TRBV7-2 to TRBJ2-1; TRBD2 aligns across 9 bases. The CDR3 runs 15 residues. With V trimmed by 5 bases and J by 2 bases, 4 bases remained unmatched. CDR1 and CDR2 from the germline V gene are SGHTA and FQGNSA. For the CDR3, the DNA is TGTGCCAGCAGCATAAGGACTAGCGCCTACAATGAGCAGTTCTTC. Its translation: CASSIRTSAYNEQFF. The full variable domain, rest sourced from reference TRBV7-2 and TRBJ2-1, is GAGVSQSPSNKVTEKGKDVELRCDPISGHTALYWYRQSLGQGLEFLIYFQGNSAPDKSGLPSDRFSAERTGGSVSTLTIQRTQQEDSAVYLCASSIRTSAYNEQFFGPGTRLTVL.

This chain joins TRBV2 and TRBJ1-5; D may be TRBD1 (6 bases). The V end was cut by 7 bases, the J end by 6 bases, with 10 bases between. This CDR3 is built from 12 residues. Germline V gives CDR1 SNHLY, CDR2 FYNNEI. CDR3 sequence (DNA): TGTGCCAGCACAGGGGACGGTCAGCCCCAGCATTTT. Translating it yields CASTGDGQPQHF.